This T cell receptor (beta chain) is from a study of radiotherapy plus CTLA-4 blockade in lung cancer. About the research overall: Objective responses were documented in approximately 18% of patients, with disease control in 25% to 35%. General study findings and limits: Researchers report tumor-derived TCR clones expanding in blood after radiotherapy plus ipilimumab. Reportedly, early blood T cell clone dynamics best predicted response, with interferon-beta.

This clone has a handful of counts. Antigen specificity is unknown. The CDR3 is made up of 15 amino acids. From germline, CDR1 is LNHDA and CDR2 SQIVND (reference sequence). V dropped 3 bases and J dropped 7 bases, with 16 bases sitting between them. Sequencing used immunoSEQ multiplex PCR; TCRdb keeps in-frame clones, though not all of them. The sample has some 98,000 clones; 75% to 90% are singletons. This specimen consisted of peripheral blood, obtained from a patient treated with radiotherapy plus ipilimumab. The clonotype was recovered from a human donor with non-small cell lung cancer who had a partial response to radiotherapy plus ipilimumab. V gene TRBV19 combines with J gene TRBJ1-5; tentatively, D is TRBD1 (5 bases). The CDR3 is CASSIVPGLMQPQHF. In nucleotides, the CDR3 is TGTGCCAGTAGTATCGTCCCAGGGTTAATGCAGCCCCAGCATTTT.